Here is one T cell receptor (beta chain) with its context. The record originates from a study of blood T cell repertoires in COVID-19. At the level of the study: T cells, B-cell-depleted T cells, or PBMCs supplied cDNA or gDNA.

V was pared by 2 bases and J by 8 bases, with 6 bases of the junction left unmatched. The V gene's germline CDR1 is SEHNR and CDR2 FQNEAQ (reference sequence). This CDR3 has 16 residues. Assignment of participants to cohorts was predicated upon participant-reported clinical history. Sequencing was performed with immunoSEQ multiplex PCR; in TCRdb, only in-frame clones are kept and a portion is missing. The data hold 250,000 to 300,000 clones, with around nine tenths observed a single time. The V call is TRBV7-9, the J call TRBJ1-4; 12 nucleotides agree with TRBD1. Sequenced material: PBMCs or T cells enriched from blood (not recorded which). This clonotype was obtained from a woman in her fifties or sixties who had recovered from COVID-19. CDR3 sequence: CASSLTGQGAGEKLFF. CDR3 sequence (DNA): TGTGCCAGCAGCTTAACGGGACAGGGGGCAGGAGAAAAACTGTTTTTT.